The present entry profiles one TCR beta chain with its context. The sample belongs to a study of blood T cells in healthy people across ages. With a J-beta primer mix and a sample-barcoded 5' primer, a second PCR ran about 6 to 11 cycles. In TCRdb, the 5' RACE reads were re-called with MiXCR into one record per CDR3 protein. This table has more than 800,000 distinct CDR3 sequences, 40% to 50% appearing once. This TCR derives from a woman aged 60-70 years in good health. The sample was blood.

The CDR3 protein is CASSHRDRGPYGYTF. CDR3 bases: TGTGCCAGCAGCCATCGGGACAGGGGACCCTATGGCTACACCTTC. This chain joins TRBV7-8 and TRBJ1-2; 10 nucleotides agree with TRBD1. CDR1 and CDR2 from the germline V gene are SGHVS and FQNEAQ. V was pared by 5 bases and J by 4 bases, with 7 bases of the junction left unmatched. There are 15 residues in the CDR3.